These 14 T cell receptor beta chains originate from one sample sequenced in a study of cytomegalovirus exposure and HLA in healthy donors. The protocol was immunoSEQ multiplex PCR, while the TCRdb copy is restricted to in-frame clones and leaves out a portion. This sample carries 95,000 to 120,000 clones, around 82% of them seen once, and the ten largest clones take about 3%. Sequencing was performed on PBMCs. These TCRs come from a young woman in good health and CMV-seronegative.

The V gene is TRBV2, the J gene TRBJ2-1; D perhaps matches TRBD2 (6 bases). The CDR3 has 15 amino acids. V dropped 4 bases and J dropped 6 bases, with 16 bases sitting between them. Germline lookup yields CDR1 SNHLY and CDR2 FYNNEI. CDR3 DNA sequence: TGTGCCAGCAGTGGAGAGGACTATTCCAGCAATGAGCAGTTCTTC. Its protein product is CASSGEDYSSNEQFF.

The V gene is TRBV7-9, the J gene TRBJ1-2; D remains ambiguous. V gave up 8 bases and J gave up 3 bases, with 13 bases separating them. Germline V gives CDR1 SEHNR, CDR2 FQNEAQ (reference sequence). The CDR3 has 13 amino acids. The chain's CDR3 is CASARGPYYGYTF. The CDR3 region has the DNA TGTGCCAGCGCCAGAGGGCCGTACTATGGCTACACCTTC.

The chain joins TRBV4-2 to TRBJ2-5; 8 bases match TRBD1. This CDR3 is 15 amino acids long. V shed 1 base, J shed 9 bases, and the junction held 10 bases outside the gene matches. From germline, CDR1 is LGHNA and CDR2 YNFKEQ. CDR3 bases: TGTGCCAGCAGCCAAGCTTTAACAGGGGGTTTGTCCCAGTACTTC. This gives the protein CASSQALTGGLSQYF.

The chain couples TRBV2 to TRBJ2-7; D not resolved. Germline CDR1 SNHLY, CDR2 FYNNEI. This CDR3 region has 14 residues. V lost 4 bases to trimming and J lost 0 bases, with 10 bases between them. The CDR3 DNA reads TGTGCCAGCAGTGCTAGAAGAAGCTCCTACGAGCAGTACTTC. Its translation is CASSARRSSYEQYF.

V usage is TRBV9 and J usage is TRBJ2-3, with 7 positions matching TRBD2. Germline V lookup: CDR1 SGDLS, CDR2 YYNGEE. The V gene end was trimmed by 8 bases and the J gene end by 1 base; junction bases not matched to a gene: 4. This CDR3 is built from 13 residues. Here the CDR3 reads CASSSGGTDTQYF. In DNA form, the CDR3 reads TGTGCCAGTTCCAGCGGGGGCACAGATACGCAGTATTTT.

The chain has TRBV6-5 and TRBJ1-4, with 7 bases lining up with TRBD1. Germline assignment: CDR1 MNHEY and CDR2 SVGAGI. The V and J ends lost 6 bases and 7 bases, in that order; junction bases with no gene match: 8. The CDR3 is 14 residues long. In nucleotides, the CDR3 is TGTGCCAGCAGACCCGACAGGGCCCGTGAAAAACTGTTTTTT. It encodes CASRPDRAREKLFF.

This rearrangement joins TRBV2 to TRBJ1-2, with D hard to call. Deletions cut 1 base from V and 7 bases from J, with 7 bases between. Germline V gene data show CDR1 as SNHLY and CDR2 as FYNNEI. CDR3 size: 12 residues. The CDR3 reads CASSEESGGYTF. CDR3 in DNA: TGTGCCAGCAGTGAAGAATCCGGTGGCTACACCTTC.

J is TRBJ2-2 and V is TRBV25-1; 9 positions agree with TRBD1. Per germline, CDR1 MGHDK and CDR2 SYGVNS. CDR3 length equals 15 residues. The trim removed 6 bases at V and 5 bases at J, leaving 7 bases unmatched. CDR3 sequence reads: CASSPDRGETGELFF. The CDR3 region has the DNA TGTGCCAGCAGCCCGGACAGGGGAGAGACCGGGGAGCTGTTTTTT.

The chain combines TRBV29-1 with TRBJ1-4; 7 nucleotides line up with TRBD1. CDR1 and CDR2 (germline): SQVTM, ANQGSEA. This CDR3 has 12 residues. V lost 4 bases and J lost 6; bases outside the gene matches: 2. The DNA for the CDR3 is TGCAGCGTTGGACAGGGCGATGAAAAACTGTTTTTT. Amino acid sequence: CSVGQGDEKLFF.

The chain couples TRBV27 to TRBJ2-7, with TRBD1 matching 10 bases. The CDR3 covers 11 residues. CDR1 is MNHEY and CDR2 is SMNVEV in the germline V gene (reference sequence). Unmatched junction bases numbered 1, after V lost 8 bases and J lost 6 bases. This CDR3 reads CASRTGGEQYF. The CDR3 coding sequence is TGTGCCAGCCGGACAGGGGGCGAGCAGTACTTC.

The chain combines TRBV2 with TRBJ1-1; D is ambiguous. This CDR3 is built from 10 residues. Per the germline V gene, CDR1 is SNHLY and CDR2 is FYNNEI. Trimming removed 8 bases from V and 5 bases from J, with 6 bases in between. CDR3 in amino acids: CASAGTEAFF. DNA for the CDR3: TGTGCCAGCGCGGGTACTGAAGCTTTCTTT. Supplemented by reference TRBV2 and TRBJ1-1, the full variable domain reads EPEVTQTPSHQVTQMGQEVILRCVPISNHLYFYWYRQILGQKVEFLVSFYNNEISEKSEIFDDQFSVERPDGSNFTLKIRSTKLEDSAMYFCASAGTEAFFGQGTRLTVV.

The rearrangement links TRBV28 to TRBJ1-2; a possible D gene is TRBD1 (5 bases). Per the germline V gene, CDR1 is MDHEN and CDR2 is SYDVKM. The CDR3 sequence is 16 residues long. Trimming took 6 bases from V and 4 from J, leaving 21 bases between them. CDR3 sequence (DNA): TGTGCCAGCAGACCCATCGACCGGGACGGGGGCTATGGCTACACCTTC. Residues: CASRPIDRDGGYGYTF.

The chain recombines TRBV27 with TRBJ1-1; D possibly corresponds to TRBD1 (6 bases). The CDR3 spans 13 residues. Between the trimmed V and J ends, which lost 5 bases and 2 bases, there was a span of 9 bases. Germline V gene lookup returns CDR1 MNHEY and CDR2 SMNVEV (reference sequence). CDR3 sequence (DNA): TGTGCCAGCAGTAAGACAGGAAACACTGAAGCTTTCTTT. Translating gives CASSKTGNTEAFF.

The chain is built from TRBV25-1 and TRBJ1-1; D is unclear. The V end lost 4 bases, the J end lost 4 bases, and 16 bases lay between the germline ends. The length of the CDR3 is 15 residues. Per the germline V gene, CDR1 is MGHDK and CDR2 is SYGVNS. This CDR3 is CASSGIPGGRTEAFF. CDR3 coding DNA: TGTGCCAGCAGTGGAATTCCGGGAGGGCGCACTGAAGCTTTCTTT.